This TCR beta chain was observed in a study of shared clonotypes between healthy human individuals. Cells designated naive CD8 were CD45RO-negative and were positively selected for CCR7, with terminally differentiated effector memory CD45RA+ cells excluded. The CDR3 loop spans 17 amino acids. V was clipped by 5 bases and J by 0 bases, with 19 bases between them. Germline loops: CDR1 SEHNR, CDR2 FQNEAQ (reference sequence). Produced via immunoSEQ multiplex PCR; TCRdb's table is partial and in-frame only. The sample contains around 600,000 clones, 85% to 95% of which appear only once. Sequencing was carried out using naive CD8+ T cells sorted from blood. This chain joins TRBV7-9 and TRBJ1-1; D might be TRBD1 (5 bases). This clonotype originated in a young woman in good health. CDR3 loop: CASSPRRDGRLNTEAFF. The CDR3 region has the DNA TGTGCCAGCAGCCCCCGGAGGGACGGAAGATTGAACACTGAAGCTTTCTTT.